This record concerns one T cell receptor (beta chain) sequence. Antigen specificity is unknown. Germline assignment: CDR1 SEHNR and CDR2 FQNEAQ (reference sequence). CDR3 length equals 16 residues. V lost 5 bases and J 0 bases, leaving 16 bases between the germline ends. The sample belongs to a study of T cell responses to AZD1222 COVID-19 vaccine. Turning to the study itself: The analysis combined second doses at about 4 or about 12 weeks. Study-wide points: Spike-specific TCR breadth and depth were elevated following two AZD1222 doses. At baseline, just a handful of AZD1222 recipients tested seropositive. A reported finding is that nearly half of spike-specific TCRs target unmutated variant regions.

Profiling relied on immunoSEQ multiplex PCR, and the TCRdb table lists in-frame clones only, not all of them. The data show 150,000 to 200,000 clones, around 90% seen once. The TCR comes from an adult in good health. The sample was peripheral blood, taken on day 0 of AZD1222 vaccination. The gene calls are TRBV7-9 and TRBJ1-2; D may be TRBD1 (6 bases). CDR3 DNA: TGTGCCAGCAGCGACCTTAACAGGGCGGCTAACTATGGCTACACCTTC. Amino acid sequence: CASSDLNRAANYGYTF.